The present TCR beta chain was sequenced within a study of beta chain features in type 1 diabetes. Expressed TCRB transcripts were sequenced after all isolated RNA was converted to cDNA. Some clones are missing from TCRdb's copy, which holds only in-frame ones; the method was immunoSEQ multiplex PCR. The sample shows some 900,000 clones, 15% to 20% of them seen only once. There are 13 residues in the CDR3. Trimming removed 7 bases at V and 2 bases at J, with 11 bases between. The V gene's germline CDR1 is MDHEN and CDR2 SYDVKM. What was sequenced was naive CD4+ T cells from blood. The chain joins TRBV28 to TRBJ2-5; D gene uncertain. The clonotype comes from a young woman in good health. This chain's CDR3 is CASITIGQETQYF. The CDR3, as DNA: TGTGCCAGCATTACAATCGGACAAGAGACCCAGTACTTC.